This entry describes one TCR beta chain. In the authors' methods: Reference gene primer amplification gave estimated nucleated cell counts. Measured with immunoSEQ multiplex PCR; TCRdb has only the in-frame clones, and not every one. The V and J calls and clone size are taken from that table; D and trimming were inferred from the DNA. This sample has about 100,000 clones, with 90% to 95% found just once. With 2 bases clipped from V and 6 bases from J, the junction kept 2 bases outside the gene matches. This CDR3 spans 15 amino acids. CDR1 MNHEY and CDR2 SMNVEV come from the germline V gene (reference sequence). This specimen comes from a study of blood T cell repertoires in COVID-19. Study-level background: There were acute and convalescent COVID-19 samples, and they came from the United States, Italy and Spain. Sample material is recorded as cDNA or gDNA derived from T cells, B-cell-depleted T cells, or PBMCs.

This TCR came from a man between 50 and 59 years old with active COVID-19. Sequencing was performed on peripheral blood. The V and J genes are TRBV27 and TRBJ2-1; 12 bases fit TRBD1. The CDR3 reads CASSLGGQGANEQFF. The CDR3 DNA reads TGTGCCAGCAGTTTAGGGGGACAGGGGGCCAATGAGCAGTTCTTC.